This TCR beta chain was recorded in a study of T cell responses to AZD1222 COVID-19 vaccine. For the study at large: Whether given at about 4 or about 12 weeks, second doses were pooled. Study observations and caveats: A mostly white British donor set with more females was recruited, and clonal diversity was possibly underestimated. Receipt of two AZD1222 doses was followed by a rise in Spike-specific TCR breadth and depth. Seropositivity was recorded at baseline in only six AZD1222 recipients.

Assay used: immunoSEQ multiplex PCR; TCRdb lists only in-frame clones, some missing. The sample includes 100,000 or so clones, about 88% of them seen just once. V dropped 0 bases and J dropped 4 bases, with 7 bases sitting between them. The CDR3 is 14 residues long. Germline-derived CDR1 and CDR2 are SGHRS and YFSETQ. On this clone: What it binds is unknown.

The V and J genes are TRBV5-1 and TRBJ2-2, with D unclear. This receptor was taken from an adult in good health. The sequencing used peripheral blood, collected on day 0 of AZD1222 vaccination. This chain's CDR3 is CASSLEPSTGELFF. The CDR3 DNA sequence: TGCGCCAGCAGCTTGGAACCGAGCACCGGGGAGCTGTTTTTT. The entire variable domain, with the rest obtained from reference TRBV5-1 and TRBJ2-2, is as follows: KAGVTQTPRYLIKTRGQQVTLSCSPISGHRSVSWYQQTPGQGLQFLFEYFSETQRNKGNFPGRFSGRQFSNSRSEMNVSTLELGDSALYLCASSLEPSTGELFFGEGSRLTVL.